This T cell receptor beta chain was sequenced for a study of persistence of HIV-infected CD4 T cells. This was the immunoSEQ version 4 assay in survey mode. Sequencing was performed with immunoSEQ multiplex PCR; in TCRdb, only in-frame clones are kept and a portion is missing. The sample lists more than 30,000 clones, over 80% occurring once. Germline CDR1 and CDR2: SNHLY and FYNNEI. The CDR3 is 10 amino acids. Trimming left V 4 bases short and J 8 bases short, with 3 bases between. This nonspecific control used anti-CD3/anti-CD28 bead stimulation of CD4+ T cells. Sorting of responding CD4+ T cells relied on upregulated CD40 ligand together with CD69. Donors had CD4+ T cell counts above 400 cells/uL and were CMV-seropositive. Anti-CD28/CD49d costimulation, CD40-blocking antibody and enfuvirtide were given to CD8-depleted PBMCs for 18 hours. Turning to this clone: The antigen is not known.

Study results and limitations: TCR analyses could not target the rare provirus-carrying CMV-responding cells. Degenerate expanded CDR3beta sequences were enriched among CMV- and Gag-responding cells.

This receptor was obtained from an adult man with HIV who was CMV-seropositive. The source was CD4+ T cells sorted from PBMCs after roughly 20-hour stimulation, collected from a patient who received antiretroviral therapy. The chain is built from TRBV2 and TRBJ2-1, with D unclear. In DNA, the CDR3 is TGTGCCAGCAGTGTCTATGAGCAGTTCTTC. Protein sequence: CASSVYEQFF.